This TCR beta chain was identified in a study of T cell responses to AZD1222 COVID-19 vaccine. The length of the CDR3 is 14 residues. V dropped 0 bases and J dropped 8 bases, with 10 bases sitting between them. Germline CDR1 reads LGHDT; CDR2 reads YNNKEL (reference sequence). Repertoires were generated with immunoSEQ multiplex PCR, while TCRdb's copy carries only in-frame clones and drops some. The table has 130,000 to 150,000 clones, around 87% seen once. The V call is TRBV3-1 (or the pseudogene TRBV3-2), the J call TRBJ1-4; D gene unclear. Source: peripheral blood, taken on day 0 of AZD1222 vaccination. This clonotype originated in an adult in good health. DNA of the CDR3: TGTGCCAGCAGCCAAGATTTGTCAGTCGAAAAACTGTTTTTT. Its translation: CASSQDLSVEKLFF.